This T cell receptor (beta chain) was recorded in a study of tumor-infiltrating lymphocytes in primary liver carcinoma. The wider study: Sample yields of productive TCRbeta reads, ranging from roughly 3.5 to 8 million, were similar across tissue types.

Reverse transcription of roughly 480 ng total RNA with a constant-region primer produced TCR beta cDNA. Sequencing libraries for TCR beta derived from three nested multiplex PCR rounds that used slightly modified ARM-PCR. For roughly 11 cycles apiece, the opening two PCR rounds ran with TRBV1-TRBV30 forward primers and a C-beta reverse primer. TCRdb re-called the multiplex PCR reads with MiXCR, one entry per CDR3 protein. The table shows 180,000 or so distinct CDR3 sequences, with about 60% occurring only once. This clonotype was recorded a few times. Its specificity is unknown. A much larger clone differs from this one at a single base, so this may be a read error. Whole-study findings and limits: For tumor-adjacent and tumor-blood pairs, overlap was less than that seen for tumor region pairs. CD4+ and CD8+ repertoires could not be compared in these unsorted bulk samples. Tumors reached a significantly greater top-250-clone fraction than blood did (p = 0.039).

Unsorted whole blood served as the source of blood RNA, and germline DNA was extracted as well. CDR1 is SGHAT, CDR2 FQNNGV, per germline. This CDR3 comprises 15 residues. The chain uses TRBV11-2 and TRBJ2-7, with TRBD2 matching over 8 bases. Sample: peripheral blood. The TCR comes from a man in his forties with primary liver carcinoma and hepatitis B virus infection. This CDR3 reads CASSSTSGSHYERYF. In nucleotides, the CDR3 is TGTGCCAGCAGCTCAACCAGCGGGAGTCATTACGAGCGGTACTTC. The whole variable domain, remainder taken from reference TRBV11-2 and TRBJ2-7, is EAGVAQSPRYKIIEKRQSVAFWCNPISGHATLYWYQQILGQGPKLLIQFQNNGVVDDSQLPKDRFSAERLKGVDSTLKIQPAKLEDSAVYLCASSSTSGSHYERYFGPGTRLTVT.